The TCR beta chain described here comes from a study of blood T cell repertoires in COVID-19. Overall study context: Sites in the United States, Italy and Spain provided acute and convalescent COVID-19 samples. PBMCs, B-cell-depleted T cells, or T cells were the source of the cDNA or gDNA that made up the material.

Study processing details: Using reference gene primer amplification, nucleated cell counts were estimated. Produced via immunoSEQ multiplex PCR; TCRdb's table is partial and in-frame only. For V, J and clone size, that table is used; D and trimming come from the DNA. The sample carries roughly 100,000 clones, about 85% recorded once. The V segment lost 8 bases and the J segment 1 base; nucleotides outside the gene matches: 8. The CDR3 is made up of 15 amino acids. Germline loops: CDR1 SGHAT, CDR2 FQNNGV. Source material: peripheral blood. The clonotype originates from a man aged 45-65 years in a cohort sampled during active COVID-19. The rearrangement joins TRBV11-2 to TRBJ2-3, with 8 bases identical to TRBD2. DNA of the CDR3: TGTGCCAGCTCTGTGAGGCGGGGGGGCACAGATACGCAGTATTTT. Amino acids: CASSVRRGGTDTQYF.